This T cell receptor (beta chain) emerged from a study of T cell responses to AZD1222 COVID-19 vaccine. Broader study findings: Donors skewed white British and female; clonal diversity was possibly underestimated.

Here immunoSEQ multiplex PCR was the method, and the copy in TCRdb shows in-frame clones only, minus some. The table records approximately 75,000 clones, around 86% of them present only once. On this clone: Its antigen is as yet unknown.

The CDR3 extends over 15 amino acids. J was trimmed by 4 bases and V by 5 bases; bases with no gene match: 7. Germline loops: CDR1 SGHTA, CDR2 FQGNSA. V gene TRBV7-2 combines with J gene TRBJ2-3, with TRBD1 matching 9 bases. The sample in question was peripheral blood, obtained 28 days after the second AZD1222 dose. This TCR came from an adult who received the AZD1222 COVID-19 vaccine. The CDR3 region has the DNA TGTGCCAGCAGCCCCGGACAGGGGAAGGCAGATACGCAGTATTTT. Protein: CASSPGQGKADTQYF.